This T cell receptor (beta chain) was retrieved from a study of identical twins. Study findings and constraints: Less excess twin sharing appeared in beta out-of-frame sequences. When twins shared out-of-frame alpha sequences, those sequences had excess low generation probability.

A universal primer site arose from template switching, and cDNA bore unique molecular identifiers. From the 5' RACE reads, TCRdb called clonotypes with MiXCR, one entry per CDR3 protein. The data show about 660,000 distinct CDR3 sequences, over 8.5% seen once. This clonotype has ten or more counts. No antigen is known for it. These data were also reused for a study on yellow fever vaccine responses in identical twins.

The sequenced sample consisted of PBMCs. The TCR sequence derives from a woman aged 18-29 years in good health.

The CDR3 loop reads CASSPREGSYNEQFF. DNA for the CDR3: TGTGCCAGCAGTCCCCGGGAGGGAAGTTACAATGAGCAGTTCTTC. This chain connects TRBV27 to TRBJ2-1; 8 positions agree with TRBD2. V shed 5 bases, J shed 4 bases, and the junction held 7 bases outside the gene matches. Germline assignment: CDR1 MNHEY and CDR2 SMNVEV (reference sequence). This CDR3 contains 15 residues.